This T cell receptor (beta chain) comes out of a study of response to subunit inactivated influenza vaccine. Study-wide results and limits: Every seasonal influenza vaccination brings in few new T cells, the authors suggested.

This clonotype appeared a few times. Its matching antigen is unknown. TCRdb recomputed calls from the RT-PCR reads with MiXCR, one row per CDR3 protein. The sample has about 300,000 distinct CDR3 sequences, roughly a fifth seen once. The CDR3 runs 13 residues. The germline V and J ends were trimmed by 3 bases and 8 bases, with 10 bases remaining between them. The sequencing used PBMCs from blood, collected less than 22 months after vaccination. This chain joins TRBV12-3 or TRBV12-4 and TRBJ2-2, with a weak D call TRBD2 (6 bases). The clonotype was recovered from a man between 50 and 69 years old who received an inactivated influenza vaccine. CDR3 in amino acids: CASSFRAGGELFF. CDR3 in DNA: TGTGCCAGCAGTTTCCGGGCGGGAGGGGAGCTGTTTTTT.